This section outlines one T cell receptor (beta chain) sequence together with its context. Measured with immunoSEQ multiplex PCR; TCRdb has only the in-frame clones, and not every one. Of over 350,000 clones listed, more than 85% are singletons. The data were taken from a study of blood T cell repertoires in COVID-19. Study context: COVID-19 samples from acute and convalescent phases originated in the United States, Italy and Spain. T cells, B-cell-depleted T cells, or PBMCs provided the cDNA or gDNA that served as material.

This TCR derives from a woman aged 25 to 39 with acute or convalescent COVID-19. The sequenced sample consisted of peripheral blood.

The CDR3 spells CASSLLAGDSYEQYF. DNA of the CDR3: TGTGCCAGCAGCTTACTGGCAGGCGATTCCTACGAGCAGTACTTC. This chain joins TRBV7-6 and TRBJ2-7; D not certain. Per germline, CDR1 SGHVS and CDR2 FNYEAQ. CDR3 length: 15 amino acids. The V and J ends lost 2 bases and 1 base respectively, with 12 bases between them.